Each of the 24 T cell receptor beta chains below was sequenced from the same sample in a study of T cells after yellow fever vaccination. TCRdb processed the 5' RACE reads anew with MiXCR; each CDR3 protein has one entry. The sample yields 300,000 or so distinct CDR3 sequences, about 4% seen once. The sample in question was PBMCs, obtained 5 days after the yellow fever booster vaccination. All receptors derive from a man between 18 and 35 years old who received the YFV17D yellow fever vaccine.

The table lists this clonotype with many counts. The genes are TRBV4-1 and TRBJ2-7; possibly TRBD1 for D (6 bases). Germline values: CDR1 MGHRA, CDR2 YSYEKL. V lost 3 bases and J lost 3, with 15 bases in between. CDR3 length equals 15 residues. The CDR3 spells CASSQAMTGVYEQYV. The CDR3 DNA sequence: TGCGCCAGCAGCCAGGCGATGACAGGAGTCTACGAGCAGTACGTC.

Many counts were recorded for this clonotype. The genes are TRBV6-6 and TRBJ2-5, with 10 bases identical to TRBD2. This CDR3 region has 14 residues. Germline loops: CDR1 MNHNY, CDR2 SVGAGI (reference sequence). The V and J ends lost 3 bases and 4 bases, in that order; junction bases with no gene match: 2. This CDR3 reads CASSYSGGSETQYF. DNA for the CDR3: TGTGCCAGCAGTTATAGCGGGGGGTCAGAGACCCAGTACTTC.

This clonotype was observed a handful of times. The chain links TRBV9 to TRBJ1-6; D unclear. Trimming removed 0 bases at V and 8 bases at J, with 6 bases between. The CDR3 has 13 amino acids. Germline loops: CDR1 SGDLS, CDR2 YYNGEE. In DNA, the CDR3 is TGTGCCAGCAGCGTAGTGTGGGATTCACCCCTCCACTTT. Protein product: CASSVVWDSPLHF.

This clonotype was detected only a few times. The chain uses TRBV12-3 or TRBV12-4 and TRBJ2-5; 8 bases align to TRBD2. V gave up 1 base and J gave up 1 base; unmatched junction bases: 5. The CDR3 is 16 amino acids. This CDR3 is CASSLGRGEIQETQYF. The CDR3 DNA follows: TGTGCCAGCAGTTTAGGGCGGGGGGAGATCCAAGAGACCCAGTACTTC.

This clonotype occurred a few times. The gene calls are TRBV30 and TRBJ1-1, with 7 bases matching TRBD1. CDR3 length: 12 amino acids. Germline trimming cut 2 bases from V and 6 bases from J; bases unmatched to any gene: 3. CDR1 GTSNPN and CDR2 SVGIG come from the germline V gene (reference sequence). Here the CDR3 DNA reads TGTGCCTGGAGTTGGGACAGACCTGAAGCTTTCTTT. Translated, it gives CAWSWDRPEAFF.

This clonotype has a count of ten or more. The V and J genes are TRBV7-2 and TRBJ1-1; tentative D call: TRBD1 (6 bases). CDR1 and CDR2 from the germline V gene are SGHTA and FQGNSA. The ends were cut back, 5 bases at V and 1 base at J, with 14 bases in the middle. The CDR3 contains 15 residues. CDR3 sequence: CASSIQGGGNTEAFF. CDR3 coding DNA: TGTGCCAGCAGCATTCAGGGAGGGGGGAACACTGAAGCTTTCTTT.

The genes are TRBV10-3 and TRBJ2-5; D is ambiguous. CDR3 size: 13 residues. Germline V gives CDR1 ENHRY, CDR2 SYGVKD. The germline V and J ends were trimmed by 7 bases and 7 bases, with 16 bases remaining between them. CDR3 sequence (DNA): TGTGCCATCACCGCAGACCTAGGCCGGACCCAGTACTTC. Its translation is CAITADLGRTQYF.

This chain uses TRBV4-2 with TRBJ2-3, with 8 nucleotides matching TRBD2. The germline V gene encodes CDR1 LGHNA and CDR2 YNFKEQ. This CDR3 spans 18 amino acids. V gave up 0 bases and J gave up 4 bases; unmatched junction bases: 12. The CDR3 region has the DNA TGTGCCAGCAGCCAAGAACAGGGACTAGGACCCGTGGCAGATACGCAGTATTTT. Translated, it gives CASSQEQGLGPVADTQYF.

This clonotype was seen ten or more times. The chain employs TRBV12-3 or TRBV12-4 and TRBJ2-7; 9 nucleotides agree with TRBD1. Trimming cost V 4 bases and J 3 bases; bases outside gene matches: 16. The CDR3 covers 18 residues. The CDR3 sequence is CASSSPRDRALIGYEQYF. The CDR3 nucleotides read TGTGCCAGCAGTTCCCCCCGGGACAGGGCGTTAATTGGCTACGAGCAGTACTTC.

V is TRBV2 and J is TRBJ2-3; unclear D gene. The CDR3 length is 16 residues. CDR1 and CDR2 (germline): SNHLY, FYNNEI. V lost 3 bases and J lost 1, with 14 bases in between. The CDR3 sequence is CASSETRRRGTDTQYF. The DNA of the CDR3 is TGTGCCAGCAGTGAGACCAGGCGGAGAGGCACAGATACGCAGTATTTT.

On this clonotype itself: Given a much more abundant clone one base away, this may be a read error. The V gene is TRBV7-2, the J gene TRBJ2-7, with no clear D. The germline CDR1 and CDR2 sequences are SGHTA and FQGNSA. CDR3 size: 12 residues. The ends were cut back, 4 bases at V and 4 bases at J, with 8 bases in the middle. Here the CDR3 reads CASSSLGYEQYF. The DNA of the CDR3 is TGTGCCAGCAGCTCCCTTGGGTACGAGCAGTACTTC.

This clonotype showed up many times. The chain carries TRBV12-3 or TRBV12-4 and TRBJ1-4; D may be TRBD1 (5 bases). This CDR3 region has 14 residues. Trimming stripped 5 bases from V and 4 bases from J, with 11 bases between. CDR3 in amino acids: CASSPRGFNEKLFF. CDR3 in DNA: TGTGCCAGCAGTCCCCGGGGGTTTAATGAAAAACTGTTTTTT.

This clonotype occurred a few times. This rearrangement joins TRBV20-1 to TRBJ1-4; a weak D match, TRBD1 (5 bases). This CDR3 has 17 amino acids. Trimming removed 3 bases from V and 7 bases from J, with 24 bases in between. CDR1 is DFQATT, CDR2 SNEGSKA, per germline (reference sequence). CDR3 protein: CSASTPIFRDGFEKLFF. Here the CDR3 DNA reads TGCAGTGCTAGTACTCCCATTTTCAGGGACGGTTTTGAAAAACTGTTTTTT.

This clonotype was observed at least ten times. This chain uses TRBV5-1 with TRBJ1-1; TRBD1 might be the D (6 bases). Germline CDR1 reads SGHRS; CDR2 reads YFSETQ. Trimming left V 3 bases short and J 1 base short, with 7 bases between. The CDR3 spans 13 residues. CDR3 residues: CASSWTENTEAFF. The CDR3, as DNA: TGCGCCAGCAGCTGGACAGAGAACACTGAAGCTTTCTTT.

This clonotype was observed at least ten times. The V gene is TRBV5-1, the J gene TRBJ1-1; no clear D. The CDR3 runs to 15 residues. Per the germline V gene, CDR1 is SGHRS and CDR2 is YFSETQ. V was pared by 0 bases and J by 1 base, with 10 bases between. CDR3: CASSLVSTTNTEAFF. CDR3 coding DNA: TGCGCCAGCAGCTTGGTAAGCACTACGAACACTGAAGCTTTCTTT.

The chain is built from TRBV5-1 and TRBJ2-6; D remains ambiguous. Trimming took 0 bases from V and 0 from J, leaving 10 bases between them. CDR1 and CDR2 (germline): SGHRS, YFSETQ. This CDR3 comprises 17 residues. The CDR3 DNA reads TGCGCCAGCAGCTTGGGTGAGGTCCCCTCTGGGGCCAACGTCCTGACTTTC. Its translation: CASSLGEVPSGANVLTF.

The V call is TRBV5-1, the J call TRBJ1-2; D gene unclear. From germline, CDR1 is SGHRS and CDR2 YFSETQ. The CDR3 sequence is 15 residues long. The ends were cut back, 0 bases at V and 4 bases at J, with 13 bases in the middle. In DNA form, the CDR3 reads TGCGCCAGCAGCTTGGTAGCCCAGGATAGCTATGGCTACACCTTC. Translated: CASSLVAQDSYGYTF.

This clonotype came up a few times. The chain has TRBV23-1 and TRBJ2-7; D not certain. TRBV23-1 is sorted into the ORF group, with uncertain function. Trimming removed 0 bases from V and 0 bases from J, with 9 bases in between. The CDR3 length is 15 residues. The CDR3 is CASSQSFQLSYEQYV. The CDR3 coding sequence is TGCGCCAGCAGTCAATCATTCCAGCTCTCCTACGAGCAGTACGTC.

This clonotype has at least ten counts. The chain combines TRBV12-3 or TRBV12-4 with TRBJ2-2; TRBD1 matches 7 bases. After removal of 5 bases from V and 7 bases from J, the junction contained 4 bases not matched to a gene. This CDR3 is built from 13 residues. The DNA of the CDR3 is TGTGCCAGCAGTCCTACAGGGGACGGGGAGCTGTTTTTT. Amino acids: CASSPTGDGELFF.

This clonotype has at least ten counts. The chain carries TRBV5-5 and TRBJ2-7, with D perhaps TRBD1 (6 bases). Germline V gene sequence: CDR1 SGHKS, CDR2 YYEKEE (reference sequence). The CDR3 extends over 14 amino acids. Trimming cost V 1 base and J 4 bases, with 12 bases left between them. CDR3 sequence: CASSLMGARYEQYV. The CDR3 DNA is TGTGCCAGCAGCTTGATGGGGGCGAGGTACGAGCAGTACGTC.

In its sample, this clonotype was seen a few times. This sequence joins TRBV7-9 and TRBJ2-2, with D possibly matching TRBD1 (6 bases). Trimming removed 6 bases at V and 3 bases at J, with 14 bases between. The CDR3 runs 15 residues. Germline lookup yields CDR1 SEHNR and CDR2 FQNEAQ (reference sequence). DNA for the CDR3: TGTGCCAGCAGTCTACTCCCAGGGGACACCGGGGAGCTGTTTTTT. Amino acids: CASSLLPGDTGELFF.

This clonotype occurred many times. V and J are TRBV4-3 and TRBJ1-4; 11 bases map to TRBD1. Germline loops: CDR1 LGHNA, CDR2 YSLEER. This CDR3 region has 15 residues. Losses at the gene ends were 1 base for V and 9 bases for J; bases not matched to a gene: 4. DNA for the CDR3: TGCGCCAGCAGCCAAGGGGGACAGGGGGAAAAAAAACTGTTTTTT. As protein: CASSQGGQGEKKLFF.

This clonotype was observed a handful of times. This sequence joins TRBV19 and TRBJ2-1; 9 bases line up with TRBD2. V trimming: 6 bases; J trimming: 5 bases; junction bases outside the gene matches: 8. The CDR3 has 15 residues. CDR1 is LNHDA, CDR2 SQIVND, per germline (reference sequence). The CDR3, as DNA: TGTGCCAGTAGCCATAGCGGGGGACTCGACAATGAGCAGTTCTTC. Protein product: CASSHSGGLDNEQFF.

This clonotype has ten or more counts. The chain couples TRBV7-8 to TRBJ2-7; 11 bases map to TRBD1. The CDR3 loop spans 14 amino acids. Losses at the gene ends were 4 bases for V and 3 bases for J; bases not matched to a gene: 2. Germline V CDR1 and CDR2: SGHVS, FQNEAQ. The CDR3 DNA is TGTGCCAGCAGCTCCGGGACAGGGGGCTACGAGCAGTACGTC. Amino acids: CASSSGTGGYEQYV.